This TCR beta chain stems from a study of shared clonotypes between healthy human individuals. This table comes from immunoSEQ multiplex PCR, and its TCRdb copy is limited to in-frame clones, with some not included. Among approximately 2.1 million clones listed, 85% to 95% were seen once. A remark on this clone: As yet, its antigen is unknown.

Study-level points and caveats: Clonotypes not shared had lower generation probabilities than those common to all four donors.

Sequencing was carried out using naive CD4+ T cells from PBMCs. The sample's subset: CD45RA+ positively selected. The receptor's source is a man between 18 and 29 years old in good health. Some clones in this sample may be carry-over from other donors' samples.

CDR3 coding DNA: TGTGCCAGCAGTGAAACTTTAGGGGCAGTCTATGGCTACACCTTC. Amino acids: CASSETLGAVYGYTF. The V gene is TRBV6-1, the J gene TRBJ1-2; tentatively, D is TRBD1 (5 bases). Trimming removed 2 bases from V and 4 bases from J, with 14 bases in between. Germline V gene data show CDR1 as MNHNS and CDR2 as SASEGT. The CDR3 sequence is 15 residues long.